These 16 T cell receptor beta chains came from one sample sequenced in a study of blood T cell repertoires in COVID-19. Sequencing used immunoSEQ multiplex PCR; TCRdb keeps in-frame clones, though not all of them. The repertoire holds over 85,000 clones, with 80% to 90% as singletons. The sequenced sample consisted of peripheral blood. The receptors were gathered from a human donor with acute or convalescent COVID-19. The donor label of this sample is uncertain.

The chain is built from TRBV27 and TRBJ1-5; D perhaps matches TRBD1 (5 bases). Trimming removed 6 bases from V and 2 bases from J, with 14 bases in between. The CDR3 totals 15 residues. Germline loops: CDR1 MNHEY, CDR2 SMNVEV (reference sequence). CDR3 nucleotide sequence: TGTGCCAGCAGCCCTAGGTGGGGGGGCAATCAGCCCCAGCATTTT. It is translated as CASSPRWGGNQPQHF.

The CDR3 spells CASSDQGGSNQPQHF. The CDR3 DNA reads TGTGCCAGCAGTGACCAGGGAGGAAGCAATCAGCCCCAGCATTTT. The V call is TRBV6-1, the J call TRBJ1-5; TRBD1 might be the D (5 bases). V shed 3 bases and J shed 1 base, with 10 bases lying between them. The CDR3 has 15 amino acids. Per the germline V gene, CDR1 is MNHNS and CDR2 is SASEGT.

CDR3 sequence (DNA): TGTGCCAGCAGACCCGGGACTGCCAACCAAGAGACCCAGTACTTC. Its translation is CASRPGTANQETQYF. This chain joins TRBV4-2 and TRBJ2-5; TRBD2 is a possible D gene (6 bases). The CDR3 is 15 amino acids. The germline V gene has CDR1 LGHNA and CDR2 YNFKEQ. Trimming removed 6 bases from V and 0 bases from J, with 14 bases in between.

The rearrangement joins TRBV5-1 to TRBJ1-2; 9 positions match TRBD1. The CDR3 is made up of 15 amino acids. Germline CDR1 is SGHRS and CDR2 is YFSETQ. V lost 0 bases, J lost 4 bases, and 4 bases stayed unmatched. This chain's CDR3 is CASSLAGTGIYGYTF. CDR3 nucleotides: TGCGCCAGCAGCTTGGCAGGGACAGGGATCTATGGCTACACCTTC.

This clone has only one observation. The V and J genes are TRBV2 and TRBJ2-7, with 8 bases lining up with TRBD2. The germline V gene encodes CDR1 SNHLY and CDR2 FYNNEI. This CDR3 contains 13 residues. V lost 10 bases and J lost 2; bases outside the gene matches: 7. CDR3 coding DNA: TGTGCCACTCAACTAGCGGAAACCTACGAGCAGTACTTC. Translation gives CATQLAETYEQYF.

The gene calls are TRBV11-1 and TRBJ2-1; 9 nucleotides line up with TRBD2. The CDR3 length is 15 residues. V dropped 7 bases and J dropped 4; count of bases not matched to a gene: 8. The V gene's germline CDR1 is SGHAT and CDR2 FQDESV (reference sequence). Here the CDR3 DNA reads TGTGCCAGCACCTCAAGTAGCGGGAGTTACAATGAGCAGTTCTTC. It yields the protein CASTSSSGSYNEQFF.

The V call is TRBV28, the J call TRBJ2-7; TRBD1 matches at 7 bases. The V segment lost 1 base and the J segment 1 base; nucleotides outside the gene matches: 4. The V gene's germline CDR1 is MDHEN and CDR2 SYDVKM. The CDR3 spans 15 residues. The CDR3 coding sequence is TGTGCCAGCAGTTTATTTCAACAGGGGTCCTACGAGCAGTACTTC. It codes for CASSLFQQGSYEQYF.

This clone was seen a handful of times. The chain carries TRBV24-1 and TRBJ2-2; D might be TRBD1 (5 bases). Germline V gene data show CDR1 as KGHDR and CDR2 as SFDVKD. This CDR3 is 15 amino acids long. Trimming shortened V by 6 bases and J by 0 bases, and 10 bases separated the two germline ends. The CDR3 spells CATSKTVANTGELFF. The CDR3 DNA is TGTGCCACCAGTAAGACAGTCGCGAACACCGGGGAGCTGTTTTTT.

The gene calls are TRBV29-1 and TRBJ1-2; 8 bases are shared with TRBD1. The CDR3 totals 13 residues. The germline CDR1 and CDR2 sequences are SQVTM and ANQGSEA. J gave up 5 bases and V 7 bases, and 9 bases lay outside the gene matches. CDR3: CSGRQGIGYGYTF. The CDR3 coding sequence is TGCAGCGGGAGACAGGGGATCGGATATGGCTACACCTTC. The full variable domain, in which reference TRBV29-1 and TRBJ1-2 provide the parts outside the CDR3, is SAVISQKPSRDICQRGTSLTIQCQVDSQVTMMFWYRQQPGQSLTLIATANQGSEATYESGFVIDKFPISRPNLTFSTLTVSNMSPEDSSIYLCSGRQGIGYGYTFGSGTRLTVV.

The chain couples TRBV4-1 to TRBJ2-5; no definite D call. The CDR3 has 16 amino acids. The germline gives CDR1 MGHRA, CDR2 YSYEKL. The germline V and J ends were trimmed by 0 bases and 3 bases, with 14 bases remaining between them. CDR3 residues: CASSQDLSASKETQYF. In nucleotides, the CDR3 is TGCGCCAGCAGCCAAGATCTATCAGCGTCTAAAGAGACCCAGTACTTC.

The chain recombines TRBV5-1 with TRBJ1-4, with TRBD1 matching 8 bases. The CDR3 loop spans 15 amino acids. Germline V gene sequence: CDR1 SGHRS, CDR2 YFSETQ. V dropped 0 bases and J dropped 8; count of bases not matched to a gene: 6. CDR3 protein: CASSLAGTGGEKLFF. The CDR3 nucleotides are TGCGCCAGCAGCTTGGCGGGAACAGGGGGGGAAAAACTGTTTTTT.

V is TRBV6-5 and J is TRBJ2-3; TRBD1 aligns across 9 bases. V gave up 4 bases and J gave up 1 base; unmatched junction bases: 6. From germline, CDR1 is MNHEY and CDR2 SVGAGI. This CDR3 comprises 16 residues. CDR3 residues: CASSLQGALGTDTQYF. The CDR3 DNA is TGTGCCAGCAGTTTACAGGGGGCATTGGGCACAGATACGCAGTATTTT.

The chain's CDR3 is CSARGGDYEQYF. In DNA form, the CDR3 reads TGCAGCGCTCGGGGGGGGGACTACGAGCAGTACTTC. The genes are TRBV29-1 and TRBJ2-7, with 8 positions matching TRBD2. The CDR3 has 12 amino acids. Germline values: CDR1 SQVTM, CDR2 ANQGSEA. Trimming removed 7 bases from V and 3 bases from J; junction bases left unmatched: 5.

This chain uses TRBV6-5 with TRBJ2-1, with 13 nucleotides matching TRBD2. CDR3 length: 16 amino acids. Germline V gives CDR1 MNHEY, CDR2 SVGAGI. The junction had 4 bases not matched to a gene; V was cut back by 4 bases and J by 4 bases. CDR3 sequence (DNA): TGTGCCAGCAGTTCCGGGACTAGCGGGGCATACAATGAGCAGTTCTTC. Its translation is CASSSGTSGAYNEQFF.

This sequence joins TRBV30 and TRBJ1-5, with a possible D match to TRBD1 (5 bases). V was cut by 0 bases and J by 4 bases, with 7 bases left in between. CDR1 is GTSNPN and CDR2 is SVGIG in the germline V gene (reference sequence). The CDR3 has 13 amino acids. The CDR3 nucleotides read TGTGCCTGGAGTGTAACAGGAAATCAGCCCCAGCATTTT. As protein: CAWSVTGNQPQHF.

The chain combines TRBV27 with TRBJ2-7, with unresolved D. V lost 2 bases and J lost 3, with 8 bases in between. In germline, CDR1 is MNHEY, CDR2 SMNVEV (reference sequence). This CDR3 comprises 13 residues. This CDR3 is CASSLKLSYEQYF. CDR3 DNA sequence: TGTGCCAGCAGTTTAAAACTGAGCTACGAGCAGTACTTC.